A single sample gave rise to the 5 T cell receptor beta chains below, sequenced in a study of a mutant IDH1 vaccine in newly diagnosed glioma listed by TCRdb under 2021. Reading the label with the study, this specimen's time point is: baseline, week 1 (first vaccination visit). The label giving this sample's treatment or condition can be read as: pre-vaccination baseline after standard-of-care therapy. Library generation was performed with the immunoSEQ multiplex PCR assay. In TCRdb, the immuneACCESS table is reduced to in-frame sequences with V and J assigned. These tables do not hold every clone; where another copy was compared, an unresolved V gene accounts for under half, and the others remain unexplained. The sample records around 17,000 clones, 95% of which are singletons. The ten largest clones take up about 3.7% of the sample. Sequenced here: peripheral blood mononuclear cells (PBMCs), sampled from a glioma patient treated with radiotherapy, temozolomide or both. The source of these receptors is a woman aged 18-29 years with glioma. Some clones in this sample may be carry-over from other donors' samples.

The chain couples TRBV19 to TRBJ1-5; D is possibly TRBD1 (6 bases). The V gene lost 4 bases and the J gene lost 6 bases, with 7 bases spanning the gap. The CDR3 totals 12 residues. Germline V gene sequence: CDR1 LNHDA, CDR2 SQIVND (reference sequence). As DNA, the CDR3 is TGTGCCAGTAGTAAACAGGGTCAGCCCCAGCATTTT. It specifies CASSKQGQPQHF.

The rearrangement links TRBV2 to TRBJ1-2, with 9 bases aligning to TRBD1. Germline CDR1 and CDR2: SNHLY and FYNNEI. The length of the CDR3 is 12 residues. The V gene end was trimmed by 9 bases and the J gene end by 7 bases; junction bases not matched to a gene: 6. The CDR3 loop is CARGTGSFGYTF. CDR3 coding DNA: TGTGCCAGAGGGACAGGGTCTTTTGGCTACACCTTC.

This sequence joins TRBV10-3 and TRBJ1-1; no reliable D call. V was shortened by 5 bases and J by 4 bases, with 8 bases between the two germline ends. The CDR3 spans 12 residues. CDR1 and CDR2 from the germline V gene are ENHRY and SYGVKD. The CDR3 sequence is CAISSMGTEAFF. The CDR3 nucleotides are TGTGCCATCAGTAGCATGGGCACTGAAGCTTTCTTT.

The V gene is TRBV27, the J gene TRBJ2-1; 7 bases match TRBD2. The CDR3 length is 14 residues. Losses at the gene ends were 2 bases for V and 4 bases for J; bases not matched to a gene: 2. CDR1 is MNHEY, CDR2 SMNVEV, per germline (reference sequence). Here the CDR3 DNA reads TGTGCCAGCAGTTTACGGGAGGATTACAATGAGCAGTTCTTC. This translates into CASSLREDYNEQFF.

The chain links TRBV6-6 to TRBJ1-4; the D gene is possibly TRBD1 (5 bases). Germline CDR1 reads MNHNY; CDR2 reads SVGAGI (reference sequence). The CDR3 has 16 amino acids. V was trimmed by 6 bases and J by 7 bases, leaving 21 bases between them. As DNA, the CDR3 is TGTGCCAGCAGCCCCGGCCGGGACGCTAGGAGTGAAAAACTGTTTTTT. Its translation: CASSPGRDARSEKLFF.